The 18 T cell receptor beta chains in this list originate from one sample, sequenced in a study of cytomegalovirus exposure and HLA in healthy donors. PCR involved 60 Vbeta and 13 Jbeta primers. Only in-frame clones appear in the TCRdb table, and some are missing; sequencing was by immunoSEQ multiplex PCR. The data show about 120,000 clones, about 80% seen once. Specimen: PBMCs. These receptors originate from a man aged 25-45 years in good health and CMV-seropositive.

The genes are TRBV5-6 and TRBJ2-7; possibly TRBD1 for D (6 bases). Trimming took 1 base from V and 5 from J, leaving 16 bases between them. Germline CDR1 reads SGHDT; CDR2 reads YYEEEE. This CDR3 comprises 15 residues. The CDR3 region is CASSLSGQWRHEQYF. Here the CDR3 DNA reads TGTGCCAGCAGCTTGTCTGGACAGTGGAGGCACGAGCAGTACTTC.

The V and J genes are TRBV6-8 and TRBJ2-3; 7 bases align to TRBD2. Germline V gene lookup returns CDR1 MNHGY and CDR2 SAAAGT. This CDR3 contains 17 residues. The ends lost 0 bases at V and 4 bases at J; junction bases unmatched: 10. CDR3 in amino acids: CASSYSRGGKSPDTQYF. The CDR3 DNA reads TGTGCCAGCAGTTACTCGCGCGGGGGAAAGAGCCCAGATACGCAGTATTTT.

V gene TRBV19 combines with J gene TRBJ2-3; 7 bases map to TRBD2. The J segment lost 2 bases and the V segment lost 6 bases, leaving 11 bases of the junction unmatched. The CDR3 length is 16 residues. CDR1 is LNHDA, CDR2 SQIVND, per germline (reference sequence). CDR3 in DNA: TGTGCCAGTAGGACCCTAGCGGCGGGGTACACAGATACGCAGTATTTT. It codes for CASRTLAAGYTDTQYF.

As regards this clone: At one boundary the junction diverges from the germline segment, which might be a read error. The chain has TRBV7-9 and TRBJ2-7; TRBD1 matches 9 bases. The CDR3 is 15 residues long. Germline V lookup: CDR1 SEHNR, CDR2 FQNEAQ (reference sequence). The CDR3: CSSTLVGTGLGEQYF. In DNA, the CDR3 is TGTTCCAGCACCTTGGTTGGGACAGGGCTGGGGGAGCAGTACTTC.

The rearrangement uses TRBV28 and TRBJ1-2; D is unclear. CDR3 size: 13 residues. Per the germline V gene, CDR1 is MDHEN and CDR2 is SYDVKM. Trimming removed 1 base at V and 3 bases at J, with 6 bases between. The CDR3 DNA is TGTGCCAGCAGTTTATTCGTATACTATGGCTACACCTTC. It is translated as CASSLFVYYGYTF.

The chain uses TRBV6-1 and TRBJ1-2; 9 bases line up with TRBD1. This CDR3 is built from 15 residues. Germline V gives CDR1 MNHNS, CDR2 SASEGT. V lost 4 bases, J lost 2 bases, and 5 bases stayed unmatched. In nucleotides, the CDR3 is TGTGCCAGCAGTGGTGGGACAGGGAAAAACTATGGCTACACCTTC. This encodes CASSGGTGKNYGYTF.

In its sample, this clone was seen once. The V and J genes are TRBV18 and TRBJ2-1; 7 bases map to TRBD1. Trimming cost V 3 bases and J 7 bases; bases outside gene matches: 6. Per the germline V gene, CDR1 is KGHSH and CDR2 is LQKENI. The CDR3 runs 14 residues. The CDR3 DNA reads TGTGCCAGCTCACCGCCCCAGGGGGATAATGAGCAGTTCTTC. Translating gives CASSPPQGDNEQFF.

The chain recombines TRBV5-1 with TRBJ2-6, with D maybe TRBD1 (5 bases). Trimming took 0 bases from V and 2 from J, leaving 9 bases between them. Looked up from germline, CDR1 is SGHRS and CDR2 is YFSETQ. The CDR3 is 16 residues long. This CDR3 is CASSLGGFTGANVLTF. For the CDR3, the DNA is TGCGCCAGCAGCTTGGGGGGCTTCACTGGGGCCAACGTCCTGACTTTC.

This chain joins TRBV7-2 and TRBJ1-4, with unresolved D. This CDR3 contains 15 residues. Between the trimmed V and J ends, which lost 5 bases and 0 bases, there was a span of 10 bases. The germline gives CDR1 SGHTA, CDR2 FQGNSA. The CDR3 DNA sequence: TGTGCCAGCAGCCTACAGCTTGCAACTAATGAAAAACTGTTTTTT. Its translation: CASSLQLATNEKLFF.

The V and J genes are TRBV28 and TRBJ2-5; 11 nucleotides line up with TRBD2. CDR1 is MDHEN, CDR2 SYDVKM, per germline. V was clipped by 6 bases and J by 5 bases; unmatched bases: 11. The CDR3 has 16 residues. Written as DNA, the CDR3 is TGTGCCAGCAGCCGTCCAGGACTAGCGGGCGGTGAGACCCAGTACTTC. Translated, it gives CASSRPGLAGGETQYF.

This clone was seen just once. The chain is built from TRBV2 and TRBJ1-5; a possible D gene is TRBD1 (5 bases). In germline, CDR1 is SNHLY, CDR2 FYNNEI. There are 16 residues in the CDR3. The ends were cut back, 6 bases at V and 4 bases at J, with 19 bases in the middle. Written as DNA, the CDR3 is TGTGCCAGCAGACCTCCCCCTGGGGCGTTAAATCAGCCCCAGCATTTT. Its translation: CASRPPPGALNQPQHF.

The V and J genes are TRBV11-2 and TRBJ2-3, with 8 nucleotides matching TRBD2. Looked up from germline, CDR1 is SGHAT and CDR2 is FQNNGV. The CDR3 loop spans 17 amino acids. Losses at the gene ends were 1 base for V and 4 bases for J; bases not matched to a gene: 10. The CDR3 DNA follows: TGTGCCAGCAGCTTAGTGGCCAGCGGGAGATCTCCAGATACGCAGTATTTT. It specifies CASSLVASGRSPDTQYF.

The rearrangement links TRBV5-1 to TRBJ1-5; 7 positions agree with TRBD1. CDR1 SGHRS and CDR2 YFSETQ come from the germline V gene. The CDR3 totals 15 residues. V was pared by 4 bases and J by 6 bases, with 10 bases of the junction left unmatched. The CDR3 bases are TGCGCCAGCAGCACAACAGGGGATCCCAGTCAGCCCCAGCATTTT. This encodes CASSTTGDPSQPQHF. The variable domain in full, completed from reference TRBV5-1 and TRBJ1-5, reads KAGVTQTPRYLIKTRGQQVTLSCSPISGHRSVSWYQQTPGQGLQFLFEYFSETQRNKGNFPGRFSGRQFSNSRSEMNVSTLELGDSALYLCASSTTGDPSQPQHFGDGTRLSIL.

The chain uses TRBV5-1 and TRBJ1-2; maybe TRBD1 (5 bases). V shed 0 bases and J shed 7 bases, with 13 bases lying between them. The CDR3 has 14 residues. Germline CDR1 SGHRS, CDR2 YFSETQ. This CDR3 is CASSLAARDIGYTF. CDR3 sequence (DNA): TGCGCCAGCAGCTTGGCAGCCAGGGATATTGGCTACACCTTC.

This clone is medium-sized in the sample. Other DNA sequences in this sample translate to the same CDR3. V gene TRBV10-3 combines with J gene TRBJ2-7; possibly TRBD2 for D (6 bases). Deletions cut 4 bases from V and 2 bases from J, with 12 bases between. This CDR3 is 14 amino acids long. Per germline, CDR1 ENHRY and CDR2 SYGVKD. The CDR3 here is CAISGLAQTYEQYF. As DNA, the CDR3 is TGTGCCATCAGTGGGCTAGCGCAGACCTACGAGCAGTACTTC.

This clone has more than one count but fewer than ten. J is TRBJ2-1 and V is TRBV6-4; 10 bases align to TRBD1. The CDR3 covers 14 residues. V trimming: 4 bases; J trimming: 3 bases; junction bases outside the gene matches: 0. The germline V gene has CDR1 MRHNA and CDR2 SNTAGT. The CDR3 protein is CASSGTGGYNEQFF. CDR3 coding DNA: TGTGCCAGCAGTGGGACAGGGGGCTACAATGAGCAGTTCTTC.

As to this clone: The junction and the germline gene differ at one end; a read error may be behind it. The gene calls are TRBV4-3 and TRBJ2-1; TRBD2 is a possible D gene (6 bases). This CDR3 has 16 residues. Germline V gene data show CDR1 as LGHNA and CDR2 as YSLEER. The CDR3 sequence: CANSHPTGTRPGEQFF. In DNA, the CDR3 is TGCGCCAACAGCCATCCAACCGGGACTCGCCCAGGTGAGCAGTTCTTC.

Here the CDR3 DNA reads TGTGCCAGCAGCTTAAACAGGGGAGTTGGTTCACCCCTCCACTTT. Amino acid sequence: CASSLNRGVGSPLHF. This rearrangement joins TRBV5-6 to TRBJ1-6; the match to TRBD1 covers 7 bases. CDR3 size: 15 residues. Germline CDR1 reads SGHDT; CDR2 reads YYEEEE. V lost 2 bases, J lost 9 bases, and 8 bases stayed unmatched.